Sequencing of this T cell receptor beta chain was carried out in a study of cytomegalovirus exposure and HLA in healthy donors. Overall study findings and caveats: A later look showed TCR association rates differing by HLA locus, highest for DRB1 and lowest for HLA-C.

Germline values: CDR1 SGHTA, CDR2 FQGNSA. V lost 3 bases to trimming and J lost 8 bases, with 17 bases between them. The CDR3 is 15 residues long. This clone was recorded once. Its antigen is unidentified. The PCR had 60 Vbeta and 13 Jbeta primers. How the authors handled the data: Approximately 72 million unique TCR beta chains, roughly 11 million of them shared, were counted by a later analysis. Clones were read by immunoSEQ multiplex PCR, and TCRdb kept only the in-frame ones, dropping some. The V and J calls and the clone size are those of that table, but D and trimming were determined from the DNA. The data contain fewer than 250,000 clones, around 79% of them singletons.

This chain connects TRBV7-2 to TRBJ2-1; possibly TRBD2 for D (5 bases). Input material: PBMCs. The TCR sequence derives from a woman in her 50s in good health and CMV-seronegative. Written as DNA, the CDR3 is TGTGCCAGCAGCTTGGTGTCTAGGAGGTCTGATGAGCAGTTCTTC. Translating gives CASSLVSRRSDEQFF.